This TCR beta chain was identified in a study of blood T cell repertoires in COVID-19. In the study overall: COVID-19 samples collected from the United States, Italy and Spain covered acute and convalescent phases. The analysed material was cDNA or gDNA that came from T cells, B-cell-depleted T cells, or PBMCs.

Original analysis: Scientists estimated how many nucleated cells there were by amplifying reference gene primers. Assay: immunoSEQ multiplex PCR; the TCRdb copy retains only in-frame clones and omits some. That table furnishes V, J and clone size, whereas the DNA furnished D and trimming. The repertoire holds a few hundred thousand clones, with around 87% as singletons. The CDR3 loop spans 13 amino acids. CDR1 is KGHDR and CDR2 is SFDVKD in the germline V gene. Trimming took off 6 bases at V and 3 bases at J, with 8 bases between the two ends. Patients at the Seattle site were enrolled during active infection and followed longitudinally.

The chain employs TRBV24-1 and TRBJ2-1; no clear D. This TCR derives from a woman aged 30 to 39 with COVID-19, enrolled during active disease. Sequenced sample: peripheral blood. The CDR3 DNA sequence: TGTGCCACCAGTCCCTCGGGCTACAATGAGCAGTTCTTC. Protein sequence: CATSPSGYNEQFF.